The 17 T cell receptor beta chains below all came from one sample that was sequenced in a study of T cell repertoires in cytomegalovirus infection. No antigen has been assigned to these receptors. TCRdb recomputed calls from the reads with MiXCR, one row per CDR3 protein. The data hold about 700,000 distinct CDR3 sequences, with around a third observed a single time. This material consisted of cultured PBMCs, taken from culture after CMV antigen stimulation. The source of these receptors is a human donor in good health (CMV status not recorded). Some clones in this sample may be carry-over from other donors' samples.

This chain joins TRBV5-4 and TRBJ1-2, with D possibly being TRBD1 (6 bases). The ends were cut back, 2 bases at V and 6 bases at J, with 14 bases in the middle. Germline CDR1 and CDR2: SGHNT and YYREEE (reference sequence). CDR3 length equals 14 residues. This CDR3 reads CASSFNSGADGYTF. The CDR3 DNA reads TGTGCCAGCAGCTTTAACTCAGGGGCGGATGGCTACACCTTC.

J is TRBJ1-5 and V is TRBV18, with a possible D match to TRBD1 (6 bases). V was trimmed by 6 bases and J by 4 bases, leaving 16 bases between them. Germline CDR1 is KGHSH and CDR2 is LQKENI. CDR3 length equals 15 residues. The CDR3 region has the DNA TGTGCCAGCTCCCTATGGGGGCGGGGGAATCAGCCCCAGCATTTT. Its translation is CASSLWGRGNQPQHF.

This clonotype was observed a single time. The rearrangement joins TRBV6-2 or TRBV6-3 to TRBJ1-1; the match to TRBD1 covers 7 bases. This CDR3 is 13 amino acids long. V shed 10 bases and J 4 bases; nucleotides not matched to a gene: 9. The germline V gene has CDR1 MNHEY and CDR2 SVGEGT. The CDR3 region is CATGDSWGTEAFF. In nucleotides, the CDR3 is TGTGCCACTGGGGACAGTTGGGGCACTGAAGCTTTCTTT.

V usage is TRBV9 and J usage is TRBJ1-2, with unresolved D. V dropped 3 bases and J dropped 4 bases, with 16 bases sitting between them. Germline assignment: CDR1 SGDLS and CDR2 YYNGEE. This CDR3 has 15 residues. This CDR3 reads CASSEGEGVAYGYTF. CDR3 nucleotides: TGTGCCAGCAGCGAGGGAGAGGGTGTCGCCTATGGCTACACCTTC.

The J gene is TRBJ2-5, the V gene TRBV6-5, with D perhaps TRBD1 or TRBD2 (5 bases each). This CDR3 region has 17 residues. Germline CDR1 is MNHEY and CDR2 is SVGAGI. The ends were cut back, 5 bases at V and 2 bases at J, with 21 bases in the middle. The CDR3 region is CASSQGPFGTGQETQYF. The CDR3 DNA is TGTGCCAGCAGTCAGGGCCCCTTCGGGACGGGACAAGAGACCCAGTACTTC.

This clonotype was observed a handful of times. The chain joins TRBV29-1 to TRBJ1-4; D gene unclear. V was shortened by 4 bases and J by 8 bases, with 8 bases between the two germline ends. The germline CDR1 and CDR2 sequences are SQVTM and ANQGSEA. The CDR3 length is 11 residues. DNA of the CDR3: TGCAGCGTTGTGGACGGGGAAAAACTGTTTTTT. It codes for CSVVDGEKLFF.

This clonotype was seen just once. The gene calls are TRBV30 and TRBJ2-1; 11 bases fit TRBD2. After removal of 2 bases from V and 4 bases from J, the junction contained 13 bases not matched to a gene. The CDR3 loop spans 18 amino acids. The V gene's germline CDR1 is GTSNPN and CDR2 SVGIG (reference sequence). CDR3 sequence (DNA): TGTGCCTGGAGTCCTCCACCCCTAGCGGGAGGACCTTACAATGAGCAGTTCTTC. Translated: CAWSPPPLAGGPYNEQFF.

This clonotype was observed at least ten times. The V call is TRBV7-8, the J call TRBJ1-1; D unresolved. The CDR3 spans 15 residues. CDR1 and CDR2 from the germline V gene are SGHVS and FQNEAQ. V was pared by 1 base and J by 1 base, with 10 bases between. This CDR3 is CASSLVFRENTEAFF. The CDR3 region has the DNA TGTGCCAGCAGCTTAGTATTTCGCGAGAACACTGAAGCTTTCTTT.

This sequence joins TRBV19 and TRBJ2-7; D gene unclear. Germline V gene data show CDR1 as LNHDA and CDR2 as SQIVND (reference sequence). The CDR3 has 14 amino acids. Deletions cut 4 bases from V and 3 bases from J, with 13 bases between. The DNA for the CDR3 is TGTGCCAGTAGTAAGAGTCAAAACGTCTACGAGCAGTACTTC. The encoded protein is CASSKSQNVYEQYF.

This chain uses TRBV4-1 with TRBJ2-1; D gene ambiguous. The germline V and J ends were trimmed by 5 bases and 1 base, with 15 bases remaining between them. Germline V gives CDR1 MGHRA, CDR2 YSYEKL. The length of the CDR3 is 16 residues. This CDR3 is CASSAHLASSYNEQFF. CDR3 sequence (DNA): TGCGCCAGCAGCGCGCACCTTGCTAGTTCCTACAATGAGCAGTTCTTC.

The DNA of the CDR3 is TGTGCCAGCAGCTTAGCGCTAGGTAGCGGAAGATACGAGCAGTACTTC. Its protein is CASSLALGSGRYEQYF. The chain uses TRBV7-9 and TRBJ2-7; perhaps TRBD2 as D (6 bases). The length of the CDR3 is 16 residues. Trimming shortened V by 0 bases and J by 4 bases, and 16 bases separated the two germline ends. Germline V CDR1 and CDR2: SEHNR, FQNEAQ (reference sequence).

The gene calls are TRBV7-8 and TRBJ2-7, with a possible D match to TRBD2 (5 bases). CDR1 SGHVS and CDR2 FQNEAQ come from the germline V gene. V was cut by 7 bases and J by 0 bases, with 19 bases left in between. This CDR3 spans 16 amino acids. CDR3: CASTTRVGASSYEQYF. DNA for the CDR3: TGTGCCAGCACCACAAGGGTGGGAGCTAGCTCCTACGAGCAGTACTTC.

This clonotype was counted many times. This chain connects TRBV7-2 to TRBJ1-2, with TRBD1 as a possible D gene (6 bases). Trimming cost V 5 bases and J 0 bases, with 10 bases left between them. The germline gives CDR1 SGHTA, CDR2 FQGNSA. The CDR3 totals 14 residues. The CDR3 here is CASSMDRANYGYTF. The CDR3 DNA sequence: TGTGCCAGCAGCATGGACAGAGCTAACTATGGCTACACCTTC.

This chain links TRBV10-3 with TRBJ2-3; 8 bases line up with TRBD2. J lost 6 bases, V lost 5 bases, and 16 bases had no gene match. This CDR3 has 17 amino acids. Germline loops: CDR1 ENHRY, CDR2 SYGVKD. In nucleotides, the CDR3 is TGTGCCATCAGTCAAACCGGGAGGGGGTTTTTGTCTGATACGCAGTATTTT. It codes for CAISQTGRGFLSDTQYF.

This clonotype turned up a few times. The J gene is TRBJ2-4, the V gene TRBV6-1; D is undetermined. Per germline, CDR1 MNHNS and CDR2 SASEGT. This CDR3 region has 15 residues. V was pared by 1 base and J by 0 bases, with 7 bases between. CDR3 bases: TGTGCCAGCAGTGAAGGTATGGGAGCCAAAAACATTCAGTACTTC. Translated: CASSEGMGAKNIQYF.

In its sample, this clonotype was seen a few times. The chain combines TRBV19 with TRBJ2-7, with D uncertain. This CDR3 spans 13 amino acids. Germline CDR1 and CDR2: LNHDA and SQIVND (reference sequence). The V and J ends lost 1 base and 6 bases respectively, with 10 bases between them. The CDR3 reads CASSIAGAREQYF. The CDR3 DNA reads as TGTGCCAGTAGTATAGCAGGAGCACGCGAGCAGTACTTC.

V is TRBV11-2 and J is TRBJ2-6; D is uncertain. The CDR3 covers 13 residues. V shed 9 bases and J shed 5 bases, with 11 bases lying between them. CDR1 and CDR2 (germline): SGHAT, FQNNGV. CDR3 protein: CASSLLWANVLTF. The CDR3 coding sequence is TGTGCCAGTTCTCTCCTCTGGGCCAACGTCCTGACTTTC.